Shown below are 25 T cell receptor beta chains from a single sample sequenced in a study of cytomegalovirus exposure and HLA in healthy donors (TCRdb year 2017). The library came from the immunoSEQ multiplex PCR assay. Not all clones reach the TCRdb copy of this immuneACCESS table, which keeps in-frame sequences only. Checked studies attribute under half of the gap to unresolved V genes and leave the rest unexplained. The sample table holds some 110,000 clones, of which approximately 90% were seen once. About 1.8% of the sample belongs to the ten largest clones. Material for sequencing was PBMCs. Receptors were obtained from a man aged 18 to 35 in good health and CMV-seronegative.

The rearrangement links TRBV7-6 to TRBJ2-1; 10 positions agree with TRBD2. The germline V gene has CDR1 SGHVS and CDR2 FNYEAQ. CDR3 size: 14 residues. V gave up 1 base and J gave up 13 bases; unmatched junction bases: 7. The DNA of the CDR3 is TGTGCCAGCAGCTTAGATCCTAGCGGGAGATTTCAGTTCTTC. Encoded protein: CASSLDPSGRFQFF.

The chain couples TRBV30 to TRBJ2-5; maybe TRBD2 (6 bases). V was clipped by 5 bases and J by 2 bases, with 12 bases between them. CDR1 is GTSNPN, CDR2 SVGIG, per germline (reference sequence). This CDR3 spans 13 amino acids. The CDR3 here is CAWCREPQETQYF. In nucleotides, the CDR3 is TGTGCCTGGTGCCGGGAGCCACAAGAGACCCAGTACTTC. The variable domain in full, with the rest retrieved from reference TRBV30 and TRBJ2-5, is SQTIHQWPATLVQPVGSPLSLECTVEGTSNPNLYWYRQAAGRGLQLLFYSVGIGQISSEVPQNLSASRPQDRQFILSSKKLLLSDSGFYLCAWCREPQETQYFGPGTRLLVL.

This CDR3 reads CASSDGGRSGTDTQYF. The CDR3 bases are TGTGCCAGCAGTGACGGAGGGAGATCTGGCACAGATACGCAGTATTTT. This sequence joins TRBV6-4 and TRBJ2-3; D may be TRBD2 (6 bases). Trimming took 2 bases from V and 1 from J, leaving 13 bases between them. Per the germline V gene, CDR1 is MRHNA and CDR2 is SNTAGT. This CDR3 is 16 amino acids long.

This clone occurred many times. The gene calls are TRBV28 and TRBJ1-2, with D possibly TRBD1 on 5 matching bases. The V gene lost 5 bases and the J gene lost 8 bases, with 15 bases spanning the gap. Germline V gene lookup returns CDR1 MDHEN and CDR2 SYDVKM. CDR3 size: 13 residues. The DNA of the CDR3 is TGTGCCAGCAGTACTGGCAGGGCACGCGGCTACACCTTC. It translates to CASSTGRARGYTF.

The chain joins TRBV6-6 to TRBJ1-4; D is perhaps TRBD1 (6 bases). The germline V gene has CDR1 MNHNY and CDR2 SVGAGI (reference sequence). Trimming pared 2 bases from V and 8 bases from J, leaving 18 bases between. The CDR3 has 16 residues. CDR3 nucleotide sequence: TGTGCCAGCAGTTACGCTATCCACAGGGACCACGAAAAACTGTTTTTT. This codes for CASSYAIHRDHEKLFF.

The V and J genes are TRBV27 and TRBJ2-2; the match to TRBD1 covers 9 bases. The germline V gene has CDR1 MNHEY and CDR2 SMNVEV (reference sequence). The CDR3 is 14 residues long. With 4 bases clipped from V and 3 bases from J, the junction kept 0 bases outside the gene matches. The CDR3 nucleotides are TGTGCCAGCAGTTGGACAGGGGACACCGGGGAGCTGTTTTTT. It is translated as CASSWTGDTGELFF.

The chain has TRBV10-3 and TRBJ1-1; 8 nucleotides agree with TRBD1. From germline, CDR1 is ENHRY and CDR2 SYGVKD. The CDR3 totals 14 residues. V gave up 6 bases and J gave up 0 bases; unmatched junction bases: 3. The CDR3 DNA reads as TGTGCCATCAGGGTACAGGGGGTGAACACTGAAGCTTTCTTT. Its protein product is CAIRVQGVNTEAFF.

This rearrangement joins TRBV11-2 to TRBJ2-7; the D is unclear. Between the trimmed V and J ends, which lost 5 bases and 3 bases, there was a span of 14 bases. The germline CDR1 and CDR2 sequences are SGHAT and FQNNGV. This CDR3 has 14 amino acids. Written as DNA, the CDR3 is TGTGCCAGCAGCCCGTTGACACGAAACTACGAGCAGTACTTC. Amino acids: CASSPLTRNYEQYF.

CDR3 sequence (DNA): TGTGCCAGCAGATCGGTGACAGCTTACCAAGAGACCCAGTACTTC. This encodes CASRSVTAYQETQYF. The rearrangement uses TRBV11-2 and TRBJ2-5; tentatively, D is TRBD1 (5 bases). Germline V gives CDR1 SGHAT, CDR2 FQNNGV. The CDR3 is made up of 15 amino acids. The V and J ends lost 6 bases and 0 bases respectively, with 14 bases between them.

V and J are TRBV4-3 and TRBJ1-1, with D perhaps matching TRBD1 (6 bases). Germline assignment: CDR1 LGHNA and CDR2 YSLEER. The CDR3 extends over 14 amino acids. Trimming pared 7 bases from V and 3 bases from J, leaving 15 bases between. The CDR3 sequence: CASTLDRFDTEAFF. The DNA of the CDR3 is TGCGCCAGCACCTTAGACAGGTTTGACACTGAAGCTTTCTTT.

The V call is TRBV19, the J call TRBJ1-5; 11 positions agree with TRBD1. Germline V gives CDR1 LNHDA, CDR2 SQIVND (reference sequence). The V gene end was trimmed by 3 bases and the J gene end by 1 base; junction bases not matched to a gene: 11. The CDR3 sequence is 19 residues long. CDR3 region: CASSMDRDRGTLSNQPQHF. CDR3 sequence (DNA): TGTGCCAGTAGTATGGACCGGGACAGGGGGACTTTGAGCAATCAGCCCCAGCATTTT.

This clone was found a few times. V is TRBV19 and J is TRBJ1-5; D is possibly TRBD1 (5 bases). The V end lost 7 bases, the J end lost 2 bases, and 12 bases lay between the germline ends. The V gene's germline CDR1 is LNHDA and CDR2 SQIVND (reference sequence). This CDR3 is built from 14 residues. The CDR3 loop is CASIPRVGNQPQHF. CDR3 DNA: TGTGCCAGTATCCCCAGGGTGGGCAATCAGCCCCAGCATTTT.

This chain links TRBV6-5 with TRBJ2-2; 8 nucleotides agree with TRBD1. Germline assignment: CDR1 MNHEY and CDR2 SVGAGI. V shed 6 bases, J shed 5 bases, and the junction held 5 bases outside the gene matches. The CDR3 extends over 14 amino acids. The CDR3 here is CASRGTGGTGELFF. DNA of the CDR3: TGTGCCAGCAGAGGGACAGGTGGGACCGGGGAGCTGTTTTTT.

V is TRBV6-5 and J is TRBJ1-3; tentatively, D is TRBD1 (6 bases). Germline assignment: CDR1 MNHEY and CDR2 SVGAGI. The V and J ends lost 6 bases and 3 bases respectively, with 15 bases between them. The CDR3 covers 15 residues. The CDR3 loop reads CASSQQGSFGNTIYF. The CDR3 bases are TGTGCCAGCAGCCAACAGGGAAGCTTTGGAAACACCATATATTTT.

This clone was detected a few times. The chain uses TRBV9 and TRBJ1-5; D ambiguous. This CDR3 contains 13 residues. The V and J ends lost 0 bases and 3 bases respectively, with 4 bases between them. Germline V lookup: CDR1 SGDLS, CDR2 YYNGEE. This CDR3 reads CASSVADNQPQHF. CDR3 nucleotide sequence: TGTGCCAGCAGCGTAGCAGACAATCAGCCCCAGCATTTT.

This chain links TRBV19 with TRBJ2-7, with TRBD1 identical over 8 bases. V lost 3 bases to trimming and J lost 5 bases; unmatched junction nucleotides: 12. Germline CDR1 LNHDA, CDR2 SQIVND (reference sequence). There are 16 residues in the CDR3. CDR3 residues: CASSIRSRTGYNEQYF. The DNA of the CDR3 is TGTGCCAGTAGTATTCGATCCAGGACAGGGTATAACGAGCAGTACTTC.

The chain carries TRBV5-6 and TRBJ1-6; 9 bases map to TRBD1. The CDR3 runs 14 residues. The ends lost 4 bases at V and 9 bases at J; junction bases unmatched: 5. Germline assignment: CDR1 SGHDT and CDR2 YYEEEE. CDR3 sequence reads: CASSLDRGSSPLHF. CDR3 nucleotides: TGTGCCAGCAGCCTGGACAGGGGAAGTTCACCCCTCCACTTT.

V usage is TRBV9 and J usage is TRBJ2-2; 9 bases are a match to TRBD2. CDR1 is SGDLS and CDR2 is YYNGEE in the germline V gene. This CDR3 contains 16 residues. V gave up 0 bases and J gave up 7 bases; unmatched junction bases: 7. CDR3 sequence reads: CASSVGGRALHGELFF. In nucleotides, the CDR3 is TGTGCCAGCAGCGTAGGCGGGAGGGCCCTCCACGGGGAGCTGTTTTTT.

This clone appeared once. The genes are TRBV29-1 and TRBJ2-5; 8 bases map to TRBD1. The CDR3 covers 14 residues. Germline loops: CDR1 SQVTM, CDR2 ANQGSEA. V was pared by 7 bases and J by 0 bases, with 7 bases of the junction left unmatched. The CDR3 DNA reads TGCAGCGGTGCACAGGGGGAGTACCAAGAGACCCAGTACTTC. It codes for CSGAQGEYQETQYF. Based on the CDR3 plus reference TRBV29-1 and TRBJ2-5, the full variable domain is SAVISQKPSRDICQRGTSLTIQCQVDSQVTMMFWYRQQPGQSLTLIATANQGSEATYESGFVIDKFPISRPNLTFSTLTVSNMSPEDSSIYLCSGAQGEYQETQYFGPGTRLLVL.

Only one count was recorded for this clone. A junction boundary mismatches the germline segment, possibly from a read error. V usage is TRBV2 and J usage is TRBJ1-1; tentatively, D is TRBD1 (5 bases). The germline gives CDR1 SNHLY, CDR2 FYNNEI. The CDR3 covers 16 residues. CDR3 nucleotides: TGTGCCAGCAGCGAAGATATGGGGGGAGGGTGGACTGAAGCTTTCTTT. Its translation is CASSEDMGGGWTEAFF.

The chain joins TRBV5-6 to TRBJ2-5; 9 nucleotides line up with TRBD1. V shed 3 bases and J 1 base; nucleotides not matched to a gene: 13. Germline lookup yields CDR1 SGHDT and CDR2 YYEEEE. This CDR3 has 18 amino acids. The CDR3 DNA follows: TGTGCCAGCAGCTACCGGGACAGGGTGGTTCCAGGCCAAGAGACCCAGTACTTC. Translated, it gives CASSYRDRVVPGQETQYF.

The chain couples TRBV9 to TRBJ2-2; no clear D gene. The CDR3 has 16 residues. V was pared by 4 bases and J by 6 bases, with 19 bases between. Germline V gene data show CDR1 as SGDLS and CDR2 as YYNGEE. The CDR3 here is CASSISAGWQSGELFF. Written as DNA, the CDR3 is TGTGCCAGCAGCATCTCGGCAGGATGGCAGTCCGGGGAGCTGTTTTTT.

The chain joins TRBV7-6 to TRBJ1-4, with a possible D match to TRBD1 (5 bases). CDR1 and CDR2 from the germline V gene are SGHVS and FNYEAQ. V lost 4 bases and J 6 bases, leaving 15 bases between the germline ends. The CDR3 runs to 15 residues. The CDR3 DNA is TGTGCCAGCAGCTACCTTGCACGGGGGGATGAAAAACTGTTTTTT. It is translated as CASSYLARGDEKLFF.

This chain links TRBV7-2 with TRBJ2-1, with 15 bases fitting TRBD2. Trimming cost V 4 bases and J 6 bases; bases outside gene matches: 10. The CDR3 length is 18 residues. Germline V gene lookup returns CDR1 SGHTA and CDR2 FQGNSA. The chain's CDR3 is CASSSLGRTSGGANEQFF. Here the CDR3 DNA reads TGTGCCAGCAGCTCCCTCGGCCGGACTAGCGGGGGGGCCAATGAGCAGTTCTTC.

The chain joins TRBV28 to TRBJ2-5, with 9 bases aligning to TRBD1. The CDR3 consists of 13 residues. V gave up 6 bases and J gave up 5 bases; unmatched junction bases: 4. The germline CDR1 and CDR2 sequences are MDHEN and SYDVKM. CDR3 loop: CASRVTGGETQYF. CDR3 in DNA: TGTGCCAGCAGAGTAACAGGGGGCGAGACCCAGTACTTC.